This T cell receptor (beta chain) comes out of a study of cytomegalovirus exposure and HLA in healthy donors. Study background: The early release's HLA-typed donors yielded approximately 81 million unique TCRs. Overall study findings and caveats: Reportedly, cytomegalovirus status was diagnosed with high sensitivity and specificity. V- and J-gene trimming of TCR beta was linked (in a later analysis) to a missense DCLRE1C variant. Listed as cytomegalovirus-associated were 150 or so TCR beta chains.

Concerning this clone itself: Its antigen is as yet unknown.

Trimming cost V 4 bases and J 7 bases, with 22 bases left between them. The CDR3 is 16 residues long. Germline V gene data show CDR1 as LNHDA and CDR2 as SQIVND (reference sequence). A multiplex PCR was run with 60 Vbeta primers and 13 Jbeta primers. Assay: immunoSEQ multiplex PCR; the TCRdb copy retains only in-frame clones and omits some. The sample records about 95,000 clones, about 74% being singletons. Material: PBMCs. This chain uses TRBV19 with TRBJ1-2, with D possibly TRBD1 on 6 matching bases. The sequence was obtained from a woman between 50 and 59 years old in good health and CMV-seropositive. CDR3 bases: TGTGCCAGTAGTACCTTAACCGGGACATATCTACCTGGCTACACCTTC. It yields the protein CASSTLTGTYLPGYTF. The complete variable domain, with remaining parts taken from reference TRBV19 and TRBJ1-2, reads DGGITQSPKYLFRKEGQNVTLSCEQNLNHDAMYWYRQDPGQGLRLIYYSQIVNDFQKGDIAEGYSVSREKKESFPLTVTSAQKNPTAFYLCASSTLTGTYLPGYTFGSGTRLTVV.